This note documents a single T cell receptor beta chain sequence. Its antigen remains unknown. Germline-derived CDR1 and CDR2 are SEHNR and FQNEAQ (reference sequence). This CDR3 spans 13 amino acids. Between the trimmed V and J ends, which lost 5 bases and 7 bases, there was a span of 12 bases. With 60 Vbeta and 13 Jbeta primers, the PCR was carried out. The method was immunoSEQ multiplex PCR; TCRdb's version includes in-frame clones alone and lacks a portion of them. This specimen shows about 130,000 clones; the ten leading clones hold around 1.6%. This record comes from a study of cytomegalovirus exposure and HLA in healthy donors. General study results and limits: Highest at DRB1 and lowest at HLA-C, TCR association rates differed among HLA loci in a later analysis. Later analysis indicated greater clonal expansion among HLA-associated TCR beta chains than among equally common other chains. For cytomegalovirus status, the classifier reportedly gave diagnoses with high specificity and sensitivity.

The gene calls are TRBV7-9 and TRBJ2-1; D perhaps matches TRBD1 (6 bases). Input material: PBMCs. This receptor was obtained from a woman between 40 and 50 years old in good health and CMV-seropositive. CDR3 amino acids: CASSPHTGNEQFF. The CDR3 DNA reads TGTGCCAGCAGCCCGCACACAGGGAATGAGCAGTTCTTC.